These 9 T cell receptor beta chains originate from one sample sequenced in a study of read filtering for tumor transcriptome and immune sequencing (dated by TCRdb to 2018 to 2020). Instrument used: Illumina HiSeq 4000. TCR libraries were built from approximately 0.4 ug RNA with the Immunoverse kit, using molecular barcoded adaptors covering alpha/delta and beta/gamma chains. Using fastp at Q25 and MiXCR, TCRdb reprocessed the public reads and kept productive beta chains. Rows are unified per CDR3 protein, each entry keeping the most common DNA and genes. The sample has about 130,000 distinct CDR3 sequences on record, 10% to 15% of them singletons. Approximately 10% of the sample rests with the top ten. Sequencing used a population of CD138-negative cells sorted from bone marrow. The sample's cell subset or site label, in plain terms: bone marrow mononuclear cells depleted of CD138+ plasma/myeloma cells by negative magnetic selection. The receptor source for this set is a donor aged 40 or over with multiple myeloma.

Worth noting for this clonotype: Germline and junction disagree at one end, which may indicate a read error. The chain is built from TRBV7-2 and TRBJ1-6; D gene uncertain. CDR1 and CDR2 (germline): SGHTA, FQGNSA. The CDR3 runs 13 residues. The CDR3 loop reads CASSGRLNTPRHF. Here the CDR3 DNA reads TGTGCCAGCAGTGGAAGACTTAATACACCCCGCCACTTT.

This clonotype was observed many times. This chain uses TRBV28 with TRBJ1-1; 8 nucleotides match TRBD1. Germline CDR1 and CDR2: MDHEN and SYDVKM. Losses at the gene ends were 3 bases for V and 9 bases for J; bases not matched to a gene: 6. There are 13 residues in the CDR3. The CDR3: CASSLSYRGKAFF. As DNA, the CDR3 is TGTGCCAGCAGTTTGTCTTACAGGGGGAAAGCTTTCTTT.

This clonotype was picked up many times. The gene calls are TRBV5-1 and TRBJ2-2, with D possibly being TRBD1 or TRBD2 (6 bases each). Germline assignment: CDR1 SGHRS and CDR2 YFSETQ. The CDR3 length is 15 residues. Trimming pared 7 bases from V and 4 bases from J, leaving 17 bases between. The CDR3 loop is CASSEGGILTGELFF. In nucleotides, the CDR3 is TGCGCCAGCTCCGAAGGGGGGATACTCACCGGGGAGCTGTTTTTT.

This clonotype was detected many times. The genes are TRBV7-9 and TRBJ2-6, with 7 bases that match TRBD1. Germline CDR1 reads SEHNR; CDR2 reads FQNEAQ (reference sequence). The CDR3 sequence is 18 residues long. Losses at the gene ends were 2 bases for V and 0 bases for J; bases not matched to a gene: 7. This CDR3 is CASSLNRGSNSGANVLTF. CDR3 DNA: TGTGCCAGCAGCTTAAACAGGGGATCTAACTCTGGGGCCAACGTCCTGACTTTC.

This clonotype was observed many times. This chain uses TRBV12-3 or TRBV12-4 with TRBJ2-3; no clear D. V lost 3 bases to trimming and J lost 2 bases, with 15 bases between them. CDR3 size: 16 residues. Written as DNA, the CDR3 is TGTGCCAGCAGTTTCAGTCGGGCCGCCTACACAGATACGCAGTATTTT. Its translation is CASSFSRAAYTDTQYF.

This clonotype came up many times. The rearrangement links TRBV7-9 to TRBJ2-5, with D hard to call. V gave up 5 bases and J gave up 4 bases, with 11 bases separating them. Germline CDR1 and CDR2: SEHNR and FQNEAQ (reference sequence). There are 13 residues in the CDR3. The CDR3 spells CASSRDGRETQYF. CDR3 bases: TGTGCCAGCAGCCGAGACGGACGAGAGACCCAGTACTTC.

A word on this clonotype: It may be a read error: a sequence one base away is much more abundant. The chain joins TRBV9 to TRBJ1-1; TRBD1 agrees at 8 bases. Germline V gene sequence: CDR1 SGDLS, CDR2 YYNGEE. The CDR3 contains 13 residues. The CDR3 DNA reads TGTGCCGGCAGCGGACAGGGACACACTGAAGCTTTCTTT. Protein: CAGSGQGHTEAFF.

Points on this clonotype: Being one base from a much bigger clone, this may be a read error. The rearrangement uses TRBV10-3 and TRBJ1-1; tentative D call: TRBD1 (6 bases). V was trimmed by 0 bases and J by 5 bases, leaving 19 bases between them. Germline lookup yields CDR1 ENHRY and CDR2 SYGVKD. The CDR3 spans 17 residues. The CDR3 coding sequence is TGTGCCATCAGTGAGTCAACGAGCGGAGGGGGGGAGACTGAAGCTTTCTTT. The encoded protein is CAISESTSGGGETEAFF.

A word on this clonotype: A clone one base away is much larger, so this may be a read error. The V call is TRBV28, the J call TRBJ2-5; no firm D call. The germline V gene encodes CDR1 MDHEN and CDR2 SYDVKM. This CDR3 contains 13 residues. CDR3 DNA: TGTGCCAGCAGTTCTTCTTTGGCAGAGACCCAGTATTTC. Its translation is CASSSSLAETQYF.